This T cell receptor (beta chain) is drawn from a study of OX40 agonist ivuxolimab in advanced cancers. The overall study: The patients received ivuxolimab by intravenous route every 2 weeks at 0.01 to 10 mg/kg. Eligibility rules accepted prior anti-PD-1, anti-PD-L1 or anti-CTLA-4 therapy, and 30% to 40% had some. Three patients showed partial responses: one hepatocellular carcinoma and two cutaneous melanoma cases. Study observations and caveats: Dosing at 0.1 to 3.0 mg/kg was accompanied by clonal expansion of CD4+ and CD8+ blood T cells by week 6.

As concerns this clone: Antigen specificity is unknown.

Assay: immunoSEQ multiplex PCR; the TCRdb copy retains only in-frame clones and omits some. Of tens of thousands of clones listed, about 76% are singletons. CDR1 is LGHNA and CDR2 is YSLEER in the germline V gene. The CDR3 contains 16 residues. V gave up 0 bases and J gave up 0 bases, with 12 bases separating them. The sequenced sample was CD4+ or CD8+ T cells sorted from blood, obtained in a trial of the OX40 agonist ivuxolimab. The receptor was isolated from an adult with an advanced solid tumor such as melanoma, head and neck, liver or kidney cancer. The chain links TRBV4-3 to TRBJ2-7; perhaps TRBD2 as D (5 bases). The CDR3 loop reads CASSQDPSFNSYEQYF. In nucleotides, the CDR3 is TGCGCCAGCAGCCAAGATCCTAGCTTTAACTCCTACGAGCAGTACTTC.